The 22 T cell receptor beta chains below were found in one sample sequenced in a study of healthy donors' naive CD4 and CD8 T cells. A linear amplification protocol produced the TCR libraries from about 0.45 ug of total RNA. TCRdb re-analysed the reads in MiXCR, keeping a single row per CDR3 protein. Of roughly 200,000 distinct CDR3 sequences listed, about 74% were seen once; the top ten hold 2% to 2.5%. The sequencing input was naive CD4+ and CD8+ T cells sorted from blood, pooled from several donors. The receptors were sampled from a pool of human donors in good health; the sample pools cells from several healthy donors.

DNA of the CDR3: TGCAGTGCTAGGTTCCAGGGGTCGGGAAACACCATATATTTT. Protein: CSARFQGSGNTIYF. The chain uses TRBV20-1 and TRBJ1-3, with a tentative D call TRBD1 (6 bases). There are 14 residues in the CDR3. Germline V gene sequence: CDR1 DFQATT, CDR2 SNEGSKA (reference sequence). V shed 3 bases and J shed 4 bases, with 13 bases lying between them.

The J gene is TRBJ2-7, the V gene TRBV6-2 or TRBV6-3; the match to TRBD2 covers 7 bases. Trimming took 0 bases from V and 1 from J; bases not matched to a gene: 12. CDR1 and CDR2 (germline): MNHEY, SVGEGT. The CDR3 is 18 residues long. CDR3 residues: CASSYSPASSGLSYEQYF. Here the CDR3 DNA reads TGTGCCAGCAGTTACTCGCCCGCCTCTAGCGGACTATCCTACGAGCAGTACTTC.

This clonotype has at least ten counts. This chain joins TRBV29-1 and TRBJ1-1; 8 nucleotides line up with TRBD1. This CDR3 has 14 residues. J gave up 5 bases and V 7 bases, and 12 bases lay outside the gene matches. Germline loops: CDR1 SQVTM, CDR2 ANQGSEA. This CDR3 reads CSANGGQGMTEAFF. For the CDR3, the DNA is TGCAGCGCCAACGGAGGACAGGGTATGACTGAAGCTTTCTTT.

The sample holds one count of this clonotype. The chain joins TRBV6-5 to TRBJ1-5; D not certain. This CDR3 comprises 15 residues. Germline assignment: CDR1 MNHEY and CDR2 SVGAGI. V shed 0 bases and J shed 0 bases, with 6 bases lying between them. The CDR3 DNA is TGTGCCAGCAGTTACTCGTCCCATAGCAATCAGCCCCAGCATTTT. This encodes CASSYSSHSNQPQHF.

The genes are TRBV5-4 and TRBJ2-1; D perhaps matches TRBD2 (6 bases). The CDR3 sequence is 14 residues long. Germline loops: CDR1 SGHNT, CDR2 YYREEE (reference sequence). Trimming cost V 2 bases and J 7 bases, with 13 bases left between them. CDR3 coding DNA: TGTGCCAGCAGCTTTAAGGCGGGGTGGAATGAGCAGTTCTTC. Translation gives CASSFKAGWNEQFF.

The CDR3 nucleotides are TGTGCCAGCGGACCCTTTCAGCCCCAGCATTTT. Residues: CASGPFQPQHF. V gene TRBV6-5 combines with J gene TRBJ1-5; the D is unclear. Trimming took off 8 bases at V and 6 bases at J, with 8 bases between the two ends. The CDR3 sequence is 11 residues long. Germline values: CDR1 MNHEY, CDR2 SVGAGI.

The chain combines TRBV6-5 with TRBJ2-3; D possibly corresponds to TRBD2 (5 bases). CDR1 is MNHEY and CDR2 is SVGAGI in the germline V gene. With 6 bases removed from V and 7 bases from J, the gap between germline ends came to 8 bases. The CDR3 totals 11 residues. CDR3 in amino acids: CASRTGNTQYF. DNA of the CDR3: TGTGCCAGCAGAACCGGGAATACGCAGTATTTT.

Here the CDR3 DNA reads TGTGCCAGTAACGGGGGGCCAGGGCCCTACCTGCATTCACCCCTCCACTTT. Protein sequence: CASNGGPGPYLHSPLHF. The chain couples TRBV19 to TRBJ1-6, with a weak D call TRBD1 (6 bases). In germline, CDR1 is LNHDA, CDR2 SQIVND (reference sequence). The CDR3 consists of 17 residues. Trimming shortened V by 7 bases and J by 8 bases, and 24 bases separated the two germline ends.

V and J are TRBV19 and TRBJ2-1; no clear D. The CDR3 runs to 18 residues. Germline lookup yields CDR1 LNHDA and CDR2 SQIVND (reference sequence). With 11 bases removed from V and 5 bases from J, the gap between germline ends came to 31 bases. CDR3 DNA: TGTGCCGCCAGTAGTATATATCTGGGAACTATTGGGGACAATGAGCAGTTCTTC. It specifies CAASSIYLGTIGDNEQFF.

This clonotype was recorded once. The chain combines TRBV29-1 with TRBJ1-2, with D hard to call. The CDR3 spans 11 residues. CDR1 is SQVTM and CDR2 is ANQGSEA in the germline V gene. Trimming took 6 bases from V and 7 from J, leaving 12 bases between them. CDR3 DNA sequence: TGCAGCGTCATGTTGAAAGGTGGCTACACCTTC. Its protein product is CSVMLKGGYTF. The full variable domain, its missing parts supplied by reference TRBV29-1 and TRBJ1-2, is SAVISQKPSRDICQRGTSLTIQCQVDSQVTMMFWYRQQPGQSLTLIATANQGSEATYESGFVIDKFPISRPNLTFSTLTVSNMSPEDSSIYLCSVMLKGGYTFGSGTRLTVV.

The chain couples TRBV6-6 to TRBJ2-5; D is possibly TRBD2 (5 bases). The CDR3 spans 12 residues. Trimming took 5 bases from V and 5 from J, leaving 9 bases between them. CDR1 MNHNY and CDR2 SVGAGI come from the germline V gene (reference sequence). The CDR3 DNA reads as TGTGCCAGCAGTCGGGATGGGGAGACCCAGTACTTC. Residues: CASSRDGETQYF.

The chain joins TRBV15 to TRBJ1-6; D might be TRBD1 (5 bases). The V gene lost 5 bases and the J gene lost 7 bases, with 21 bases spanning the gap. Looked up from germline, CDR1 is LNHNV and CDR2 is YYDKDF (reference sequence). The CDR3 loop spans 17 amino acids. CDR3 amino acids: CATSSGRIPFGNSPLHF. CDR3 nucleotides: TGTGCCACCAGCTCGGGACGGATCCCTTTTGGCAATTCACCCCTCCACTTT.

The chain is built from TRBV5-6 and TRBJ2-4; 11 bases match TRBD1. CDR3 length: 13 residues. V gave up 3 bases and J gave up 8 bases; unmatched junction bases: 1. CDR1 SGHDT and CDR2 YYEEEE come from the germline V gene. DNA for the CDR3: TGTGCCAGCAGCTGGGGACAGGGGGACATTCAGTACTTC. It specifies CASSWGQGDIQYF.

CDR3 nucleotides: TGTGCCAGCTCACCAGGTGCCGGCAATCAGCCCCAGCATTTT. Translated: CASSPGAGNQPQHF. V usage is TRBV18 and J usage is TRBJ1-5; no clear D gene. The CDR3 loop spans 14 amino acids. Germline CDR1 reads KGHSH; CDR2 reads LQKENI. V gave up 2 bases and J gave up 2 bases, with 7 bases separating them.

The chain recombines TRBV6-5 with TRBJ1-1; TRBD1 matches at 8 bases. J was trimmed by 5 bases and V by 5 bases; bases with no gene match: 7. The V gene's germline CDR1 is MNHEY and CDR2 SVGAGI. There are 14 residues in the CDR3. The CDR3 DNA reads TGTGCCAGCAGTCCCGACAGGGGAGGGACTGAAGCTTTCTTT. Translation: CASSPDRGGTEAFF.

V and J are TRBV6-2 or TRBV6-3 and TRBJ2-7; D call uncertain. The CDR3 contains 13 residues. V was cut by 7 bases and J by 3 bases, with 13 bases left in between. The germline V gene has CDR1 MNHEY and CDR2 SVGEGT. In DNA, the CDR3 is TGTGCCAGCACCCGGACGGGCAGCTACGAGCAGTACGTC. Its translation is CASTRTGSYEQYV.

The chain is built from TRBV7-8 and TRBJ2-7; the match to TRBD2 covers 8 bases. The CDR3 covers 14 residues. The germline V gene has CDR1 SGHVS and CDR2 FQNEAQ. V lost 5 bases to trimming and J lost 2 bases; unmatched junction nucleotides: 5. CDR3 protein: CASSLGTRTYEQYF. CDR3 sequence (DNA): TGTGCCAGCAGCCTGGGGACTAGAACCTACGAGCAGTACTTC.

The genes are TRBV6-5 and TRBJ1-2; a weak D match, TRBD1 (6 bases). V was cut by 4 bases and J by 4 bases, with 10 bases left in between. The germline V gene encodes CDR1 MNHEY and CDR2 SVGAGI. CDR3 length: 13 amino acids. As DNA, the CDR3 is TGTGCCAGCAGTTCTACAGGGATCTATGGCTACACCTTC. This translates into CASSSTGIYGYTF.

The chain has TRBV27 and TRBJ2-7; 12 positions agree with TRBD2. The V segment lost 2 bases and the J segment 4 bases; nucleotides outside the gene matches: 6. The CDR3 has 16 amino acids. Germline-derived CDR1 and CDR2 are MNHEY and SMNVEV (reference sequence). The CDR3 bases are TGTGCCAGCAGTTTAATGATGGGGACTAGCGGGTACGAGCAGTACTTC. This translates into CASSLMMGTSGYEQYF.

CDR3 sequence: CSVEDATSTVYEQYF. Here the CDR3 DNA reads TGCAGCGTTGAAGATGCAACGTCGACAGTTTACGAGCAGTACTTC. The J gene is TRBJ2-7, the V gene TRBV29-1, with D tentatively TRBD1 (5 bases). The CDR3 runs 15 residues. The germline V gene has CDR1 SQVTM and CDR2 ANQGSEA. With 0 bases removed from V and 4 bases from J, the gap between germline ends came to 16 bases.

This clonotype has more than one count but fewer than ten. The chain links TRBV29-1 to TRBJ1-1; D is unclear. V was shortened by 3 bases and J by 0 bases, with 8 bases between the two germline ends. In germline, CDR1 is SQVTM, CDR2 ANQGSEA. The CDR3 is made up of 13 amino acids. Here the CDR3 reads CSVELSMNTEAFF. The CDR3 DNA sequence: TGCAGCGTTGAGCTTAGCATGAACACTGAAGCTTTCTTT. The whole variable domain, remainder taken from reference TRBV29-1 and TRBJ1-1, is SAVISQKPSRDICQRGTSLTIQCQVDSQVTMMFWYRQQPGQSLTLIATANQGSEATYESGFVIDKFPISRPNLTFSTLTVSNMSPEDSSIYLCSVELSMNTEAFFGQGTRLTVV.

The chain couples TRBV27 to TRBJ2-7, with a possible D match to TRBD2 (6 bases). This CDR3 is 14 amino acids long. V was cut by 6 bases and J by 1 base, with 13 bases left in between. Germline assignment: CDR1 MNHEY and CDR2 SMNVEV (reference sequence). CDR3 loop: CASSTGSQSYEQYF. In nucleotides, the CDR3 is TGTGCCAGCAGCACCGGGAGTCAGTCCTACGAGCAGTACTTC.